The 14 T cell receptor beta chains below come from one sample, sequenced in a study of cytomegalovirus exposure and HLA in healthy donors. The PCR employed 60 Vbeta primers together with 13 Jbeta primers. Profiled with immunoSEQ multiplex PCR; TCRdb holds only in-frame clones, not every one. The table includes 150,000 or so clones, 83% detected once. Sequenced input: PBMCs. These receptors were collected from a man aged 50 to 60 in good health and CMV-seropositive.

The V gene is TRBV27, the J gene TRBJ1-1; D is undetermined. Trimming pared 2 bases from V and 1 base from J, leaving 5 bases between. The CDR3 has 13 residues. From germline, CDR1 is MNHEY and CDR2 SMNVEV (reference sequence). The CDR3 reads CASSLTGNTEAFF. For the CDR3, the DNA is TGTGCCAGCAGTTTAACTGGGAACACTGAAGCTTTCTTT.

As DNA, the CDR3 is TGTGCCTGGCAGGACAGGGGGCAGAGGAATCAGCCCCAGCATTTT. It specifies CAWQDRGQRNQPQHF. The chain couples TRBV30 to TRBJ1-5; 11 bases agree with TRBD1. CDR1 and CDR2 from the germline V gene are GTSNPN and SVGIG (reference sequence). The CDR3 sequence is 15 residues long. Losses at the gene ends were 5 bases for V and 4 bases for J; bases not matched to a gene: 7.

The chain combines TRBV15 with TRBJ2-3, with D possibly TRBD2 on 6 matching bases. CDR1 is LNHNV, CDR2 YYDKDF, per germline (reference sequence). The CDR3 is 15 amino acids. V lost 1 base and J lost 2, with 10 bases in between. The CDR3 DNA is TGTGCCACCAGCAGAGGAGGAGGGGACACAGATACGCAGTATTTT. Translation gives CATSRGGGDTDTQYF. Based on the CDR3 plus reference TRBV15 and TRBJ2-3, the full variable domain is DAMVIQNPRYQVTQFGKPVTLSCSQTLNHNVMYWYQQKSSQAPKLLFHYYDKDFNNEADTPDNFQSRRPNTSFCFLDIRSPGLGDTAMYLCATSRGGGDTDTQYFGPGTRLTVL.

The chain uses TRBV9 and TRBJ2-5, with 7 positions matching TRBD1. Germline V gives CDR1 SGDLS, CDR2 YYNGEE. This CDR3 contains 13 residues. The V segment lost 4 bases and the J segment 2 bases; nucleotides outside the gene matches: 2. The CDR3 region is CASSNRGQETQYF. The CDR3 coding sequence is TGTGCCAGCAGCAACAGGGGTCAAGAGACCCAGTACTTC.

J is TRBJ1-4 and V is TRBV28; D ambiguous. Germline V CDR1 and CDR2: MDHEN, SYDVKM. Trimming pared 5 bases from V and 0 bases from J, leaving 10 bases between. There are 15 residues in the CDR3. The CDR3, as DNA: TGTGCCAGCAGTGGACCGGGAACAACTAATGAAAAACTGTTTTTT. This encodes CASSGPGTTNEKLFF.

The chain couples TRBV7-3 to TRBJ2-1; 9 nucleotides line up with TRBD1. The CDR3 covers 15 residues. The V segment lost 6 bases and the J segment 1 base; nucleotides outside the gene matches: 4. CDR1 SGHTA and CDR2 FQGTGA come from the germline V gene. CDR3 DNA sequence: TGTGCCAGCAGTAAAGGGACAGGGTCCTACAATGAGCAGTTCTTC. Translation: CASSKGTGSYNEQFF.

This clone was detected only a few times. The CDR3 spells CASSTTRTGTQETQYF. The CDR3 bases are TGTGCCAGCAGCACAACGCGGACAGGGACACAAGAGACCCAGTACTTC. The chain has TRBV5-4 and TRBJ2-5, with 8 bases that match TRBD1. Trimming removed 4 bases from V and 2 bases from J; junction bases left unmatched: 10. There are 16 residues in the CDR3. Germline CDR1 SGHNT, CDR2 YYREEE (reference sequence).

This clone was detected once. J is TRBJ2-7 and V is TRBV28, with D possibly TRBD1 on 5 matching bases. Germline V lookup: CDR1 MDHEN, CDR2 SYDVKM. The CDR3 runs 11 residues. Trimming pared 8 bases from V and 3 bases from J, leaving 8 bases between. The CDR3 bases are TGTGCCAGCCAGACAGTCTACGAGCAGTACTTC. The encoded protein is CASQTVYEQYF. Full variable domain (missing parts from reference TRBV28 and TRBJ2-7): DVKVTQSSRYLVKRTGEKVFLECVQDMDHENMFWYRQDPGLGLRLIYFSYDVKMKEKGDIPEGYSVSREKKERFSLILESASTNQTSMYLCASQTVYEQYFGPGTRLTVT.

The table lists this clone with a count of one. The chain's CDR3 is CASSYMAGTYNEQFF. In nucleotides, the CDR3 is TGTGCCAGCAGTTACATGGCGGGAACTTACAATGAGCAGTTCTTC. V and J are TRBV6-6 and TRBJ2-1, with D possibly being TRBD2 (6 bases). This CDR3 has 15 residues. V lost 2 bases to trimming and J lost 4 bases, with 12 bases between them. CDR1 MNHNY and CDR2 SVGAGI come from the germline V gene (reference sequence).

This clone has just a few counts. The CDR3 spells CASSEWGGPNEKLFF. DNA for the CDR3: TGTGCCAGCAGTGAATGGGGGGGGCCTAATGAAAAACTGTTTTTT. The J gene is TRBJ1-4, the V gene TRBV25-1, with a possible D match to TRBD1 (6 bases). The length of the CDR3 is 15 residues. Germline lookup yields CDR1 MGHDK and CDR2 SYGVNS. V shed 1 base and J shed 3 bases, with 9 bases lying between them.

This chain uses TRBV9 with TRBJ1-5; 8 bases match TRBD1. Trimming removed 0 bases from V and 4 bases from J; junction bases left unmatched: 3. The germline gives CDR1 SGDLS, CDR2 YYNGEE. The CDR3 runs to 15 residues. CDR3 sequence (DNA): TGTGCCAGCAGCGTAGGGACAGGGATGAATCAGCCCCAGCATTTT. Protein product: CASSVGTGMNQPQHF.

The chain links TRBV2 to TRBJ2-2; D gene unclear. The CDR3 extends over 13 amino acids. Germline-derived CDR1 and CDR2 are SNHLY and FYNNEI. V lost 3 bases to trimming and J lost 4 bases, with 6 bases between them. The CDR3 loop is CASSESSTGELFF. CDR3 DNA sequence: TGTGCCAGCAGTGAGTCCTCCACCGGGGAGCTGTTTTTT.

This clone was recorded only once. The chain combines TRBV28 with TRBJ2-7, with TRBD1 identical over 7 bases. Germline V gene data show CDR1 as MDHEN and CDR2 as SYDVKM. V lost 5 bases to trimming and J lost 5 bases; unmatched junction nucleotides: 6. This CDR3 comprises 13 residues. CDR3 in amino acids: CASSARQGNEQYF. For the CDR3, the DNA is TGTGCCAGCAGTGCAAGACAGGGTAACGAGCAGTACTTC.

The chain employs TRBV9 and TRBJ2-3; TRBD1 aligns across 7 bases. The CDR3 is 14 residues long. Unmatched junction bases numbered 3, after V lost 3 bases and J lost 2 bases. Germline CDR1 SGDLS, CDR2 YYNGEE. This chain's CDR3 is CASSARGNTDTQYF. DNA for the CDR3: TGTGCCAGCAGCGCCAGGGGGAACACAGATACGCAGTATTTT. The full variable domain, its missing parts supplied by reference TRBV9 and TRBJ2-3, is DSGVTQTPKHLITATGQRVTLRCSPRSGDLSVYWYQQSLDQGLQFLIQYYNGEERAKGNILERFSAQQFPDLHSELNLSSLELGDSALYFCASSARGNTDTQYFGPGTRLTVL.